The rows below give T cell receptor beta chains drawn from one sample of a study of human T cells and chemical hapten exposure. TCRdb ran MiXCR on the 5' RACE reads and lists one entry per CDR3 protein. Of about 140,000 distinct CDR3 sequences listed, around 4% are singletons. All receptors derive from a female donor in good health. Both conserved end residues are part of each CDR3. The D gene is left open where the match is weak. The size of a clone is reported for some rows only, either as once, few or many, or as a class for expanded clones.

j_gene	v_gene	len	d_gene	abundance	CDR3aa	CDR3nt
TRBJ1-2	TRBV7-9	12	-	many	CASSLEQSGYTF	TGTGCCAGCAGCTTAGAACAAAGTGGCTACACCTTC
TRBJ2-1	TRBV28	14	-	many	CASSPGGGAHEQFF	TGTGCCAGCAGCCCCGGAGGGGGGGCACATGAGCAGTTCTTC
TRBJ1-1	TRBV2	15	-	-	CASSEARMGITEAFF	TGTGCCAGCAGTGAAGCGCGAATGGGCATTACTGAAGCTTTCTTT
TRBJ2-5	TRBV6-6	22	-	many	CASSYFPVGFTRDKKNQETQYF	TGTGCCAGCAGTTACTTCCCAGTTGGTTTTACCCGGGACAAGAAAAACCAAGAGACCCAGTACTTC
TRBJ1-2	TRBV28	16	-	many	CASSLSGRGRRNGYTF	TGTGCCAGCAGTTTATCTGGGAGGGGTAGAAGGAATGGCTACACCTTC
TRBJ2-3	TRBV2	15	TRBD2	many	CASVYGTSTPDTQYF	TGTGCCAGCGTTTACGGGACTAGCACTCCAGATACGCAGTATTTT
TRBJ1-5	TRBV7-2	13	-	many	CASSLRPRQPQHF	TGTGCCAGCAGCCTTCGACCAAGGCAGCCCCAGCATTTT
TRBJ1-5	TRBV6-1	12	-	many	CASSEANQPQHF	TGTGCCAGCAGTGAAGCTAACCAGCCCCAGCATTTT
TRBJ2-3	TRBV6-6	17	TRBD2	many	CASSYSNLAGATDTQYF	TGTGCCAGCAGTTACTCCAATCTAGCGGGGGCCACAGATACGCAGTATTTT
TRBJ2-2	TRBV28	16	-	many	CASSFRGGINTGELFF	TGTGCCAGCAGTTTTCGAGGTGGGATAAACACCGGGGAGCTGTTTTTT
TRBJ2-1	TRBV25-1	15	TRBD1	few	CASSDGTVWNNEQFF	TGTGCCAGCAGTGACGGGACAGTGTGGAACAATGAGCAGTTCTTC
TRBJ1-2	TRBV12-3/TRBV12-4	12	-	many	CASQSTFIGYTF	TGTGCCAGCCAGTCAACCTTTATTGGCTACACCTTC
TRBJ1-5	TRBV5-1	14	TRBD1	many	CASSTGQANQPQHF	TGCGCCAGCAGCACAGGACAGGCTAATCAGCCCCAGCATTTT
TRBJ2-1	TRBV6-6	12	-	many	CASSYNDNEQFF	TGTGCCAGCAGTTACAACGACAATGAGCAGTTCTTC
TRBJ2-7	TRBV18	18	TRBD2	many	CASSPPGLAGVLSYEQYF	TGTGCCAGCTCACCACCGGGACTAGCGGGGGTCCTCTCCTACGAGCAGTACTTC
TRBJ2-2	TRBV19	17	-	-	CASSILPAVVSTGELFF	TGTGCCAGTAGTATATTGCCAGCCGTTGTGAGCACCGGGGAGCTGTTTTTT
TRBJ2-2	TRBV5-1	15	-	many	CASSLLAANTGELFF	TGCGCCAGCAGCTTATTAGCTGCTAACACCGGGGAGCTGTTTTTT
TRBJ1-2	TRBV11-2	14	-	few	CASSFRTDLDGYTF	TGTGCCAGCAGCTTTAGGACAGACCTAGATGGCTACACCTTC
TRBJ2-1	TRBV12-3/TRBV12-4	13	TRBD2	many	CASSRDYLGEQFF	TGTGCCAGCAGTCGGGACTATTTAGGTGAGCAGTTCTTC
TRBJ1-4	TRBV27	15	-	few	CASSWSRGAGEKLFF	TGTGCCAGCAGTTGGAGCCGAGGGGCGGGTGAAAAACTGTTTTTT
TRBJ1-2	TRBV28	14	TRBD1	-	CASTNSDRVNGYTF	TGTGCCAGCACCAACTCGGACAGGGTCAATGGCTACACCTTC
TRBJ2-3	TRBV5-6	15	TRBD2	many	CASSLGLAGLDTQYF	TGTGCCAGCAGCTTGGGCCTAGCGGGGTTAGATACGCAGTATTTT
TRBJ1-4	TRBV5-1	15	-	few	CASSSGIGRGEKLFF	TGCGCCAGCAGCTCAGGTATCGGACGGGGTGAAAAACTGTTTTTT
TRBJ2-2	TRBV5-5	14	-	many	CASSLVLASGELFF	TGTGCCAGCAGCTTGGTGTTGGCTTCCGGGGAGCTGTTTTTT
TRBJ2-1	TRBV28	13	-	few	CASSLEGRNEQFF	TGTGCCAGCAGTTTAGAGGGGCGCAATGAGCAGTTCTTC
TRBJ2-6	TRBV21-1	19	-	few	CASSKEEGPPASGANVLTF	TGTGCCAGCAGCAAAGAGGAGGGTCCACCGGCCTCTGGGGCCAACGTCCTGACTTTC
TRBJ1-1	TRBV20-1	14	-	many	CSATLGAMNTEAFF	TGCAGTGCTACCTTGGGGGCGATGAACACTGAAGCTTTCTTT
TRBJ2-3	TRBV11-2	18	TRBD1	many	CASSSRTPRTGEGDTQYF	TGTGCCAGCAGCTCGCGCACGCCCCGGACAGGGGAAGGAGATACGCAGTATTTT
TRBJ2-3	TRBV5-1	15	-	few	CASSLDGFDTDTQYF	TGCGCCAGCAGCTTGGATGGCTTTGACACAGATACGCAGTATTTT
TRBJ1-1	TRBV29-1	12	-	many	CSVVTGFTEAFF	TGCAGCGTTGTTACCGGATTCACTGAAGCTTTCTTT
TRBJ1-1	TRBV7-9	15	TRBD1	-	CASSFDVTGGTEAFF	TGTGCCAGCAGCTTCGATGTTACAGGGGGCACTGAAGCTTTCTTT
TRBJ1-1	TRBV18	14	-	many	CASSPDSMNTEAFF	TGTGCCAGCTCACCCGACAGTATGAACACTGAAGCTTTCTTT
TRBJ2-3	TRBV7-9	13	-	few	CASSPLAPDTQYF	TGTGCCAGCAGCCCCCTCGCCCCAGATACGCAGTATTTT
TRBJ2-6	TRBV11-2	19	TRBD1	many	CASSSLKTGTLPGANVLTF	TGTGCCAGCAGCTCCCTAAAGACAGGGACCCTTCCTGGGGCCAACGTCCTGACTTTC
TRBJ2-6	TRBV7-9	17	TRBD2	many	CASTLNGKRGWANVLTF	TGTGCCAGCACCCTGAACGGGAAGCGGGGCTGGGCCAACGTCCTGACTTTC
TRBJ1-2	TRBV6-2/TRBV6-3	18	TRBD1	-	CASSFWGQGRSQPYGYTF	TGTGCCAGCAGTTTCTGGGGACAGGGAAGAAGCCAACCCTATGGCTACACCTTC
TRBJ1-6	TRBV6-4	15	-	-	CASSDSAGNNSPLNF	TGTGCCAGCAGTGACTCTGCAGGGAATAATTCACCCCTCAACTTT
TRBJ1-3	TRBV3-1	15	-	many	CASSRTRLGGNTIYF	TGTGCCAGCAGCCGTACTAGACTGGGGGGAAACACCATATATTTT
TRBJ2-7	TRBV20-1	13	-	many	CSAGMNGLYEQYF	TGCAGTGCAGGGATGAACGGGCTCTACGAGCAGTACTTC
TRBJ1-2	TRBV20-1	12	-	many	CSARNRDYGYTF	TGCAGTGCTAGGAACAGGGACTATGGCTACACCTTC
TRBJ1-3	TRBV9	15	TRBD1	-	CASSAQGAGGNTIYF	TGTGCCAGCAGCGCACAGGGGGCGGGTGGAAACACCATATATTTT
TRBJ1-5	TRBV10-3	13	TRBD1	many	CAISAQRDRPQHF	TGTGCCATCAGTGCGCAACGGGACAGACCCCAGCATTTT
TRBJ2-5	TRBV5-4	15	TRBD2	many	CASAVDRTSQETQYF	TGTGCCAGCGCTGTTGATAGGACTAGCCAAGAGACCCAGTACTTC
TRBJ2-1	TRBV19	14	TRBD2	-	CASSLRGGPLEQFF	TGTGCCAGTAGTCTCCGGGGGGGGCCCCTTGAGCAGTTCTTC
TRBJ1-1	TRBV9	13	-	-	CASSVATNTEAFF	TGTGCCAGCAGCGTAGCTACGAACACTGAAGCTTTCTTT
TRBJ1-1	TRBV5-4	15	-	-	CASSLIGQGACEAFF	TGTGCCAGCAGTTTAATAGGGCAGGGAGCTTGCGAAGCTTTCTTT
TRBJ1-1	TRBV3-1	14	-	many	CASSQVAGFAEAFF	TGTGCCAGCAGCCAAGTTGCGGGGTTCGCTGAAGCTTTCTTT
TRBJ2-7	TRBV7-2	15	TRBD1	many	CASSSRTGGIYEQYF	TGTGCCAGCAGCTCACGGACAGGGGGGATCTACGAGCAGTACTTC
TRBJ2-7	TRBV7-3	15	-	few	CASSLDGGGTYEQYF	TGTGCCAGCAGCTTAGACGGCGGGGGCACCTACGAGCAGTACTTC
TRBJ1-2	TRBV20-1	13	TRBD1	many	CSARVQGAYGYTF	TGCAGTGCTAGAGTACAGGGGGCATATGGCTACACCTTC
TRBJ2-2	TRBV28	14	-	many	CASRSDRVTGELFF	TGTGCCAGTCGTTCAGATAGGGTTACCGGGGAGCTGTTTTTT